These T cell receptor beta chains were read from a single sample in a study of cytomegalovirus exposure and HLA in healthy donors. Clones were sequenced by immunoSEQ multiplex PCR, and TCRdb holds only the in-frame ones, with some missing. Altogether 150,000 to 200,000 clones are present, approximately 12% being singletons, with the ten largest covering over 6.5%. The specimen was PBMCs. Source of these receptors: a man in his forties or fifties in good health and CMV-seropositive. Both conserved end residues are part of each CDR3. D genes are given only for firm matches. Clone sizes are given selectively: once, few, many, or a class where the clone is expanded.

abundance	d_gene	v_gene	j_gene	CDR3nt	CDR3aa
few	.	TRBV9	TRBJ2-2	TGTGCCAGCAGCGTAGTATTCGACACCGGGGAGCTGTTTTTT	CASSVVFDTGELFF
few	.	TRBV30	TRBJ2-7	TGTGCCTGGAGTGGTATCTACGGGGGATCTTCCTCCGAGCAGTACTTC	CAWSGIYGGSSSEQYF
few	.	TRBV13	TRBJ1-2	TGTGCCAGCAGCTCCGGAGGCGCGAACTATGGCTACACCTTC	CASSSGGANYGYTF
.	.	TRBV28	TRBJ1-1	TGTGCCAGCAGTCCCGGACAGAGGGTTACGAGCGTAAACACTGAAGCTTTCTTT	CASSPGQRVTSVNTEAFF
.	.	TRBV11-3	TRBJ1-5	TGTGCCAGCAGATCCTTGGGGACAACCAATCAGCCCCAGAATTTT	CASRSLGTTNQPQNF
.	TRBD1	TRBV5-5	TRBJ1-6	TGTGCCAGCAGCCCGACGGGACAGCTTTATAATTCACCCCTCCACTTT	CASSPTGQLYNSPLHF
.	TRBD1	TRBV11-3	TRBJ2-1	TGTGCCAGCAGCTCTATCAGAATGGGGACAGGTGAGATCTTC	CASSSIRMGTGEIF
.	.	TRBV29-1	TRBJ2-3	TGCAGCGCAGACAGCATTTTAGCAGATACGCAGTATTTT	CSADSILADTQYF
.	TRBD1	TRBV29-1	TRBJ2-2	TGCAGCGTAGGACAGGGAACCGGGGAGCTGTTTTTT	CSVGQGTGELFF
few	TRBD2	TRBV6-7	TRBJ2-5	TGTGCCAGCAGGCACCGAGGGAGGGCCCAGACCCAGTACTTC	CASRHRGRAQTQYF
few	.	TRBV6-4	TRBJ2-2	TGTGCCAGCAGCGAGATCAGGGGCACCGGGGAGCTGTTTTTT	CASSEIRGTGELFF
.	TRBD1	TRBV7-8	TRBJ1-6	TGTGCCAGCAGCTCGACAGGGCTTCGGTCACCCCTACACTTT	CASSSTGLRSPLHF
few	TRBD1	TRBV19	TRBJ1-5	TGTGCCAGTACCAGACAGGGGTACAATCAGCCCCAGCATTTT	CASTRQGYNQPQHF
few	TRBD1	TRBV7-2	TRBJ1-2	TGTGCCAGCAGCTTAGCCCCCGGGACAGGGAACTATGGCTACACCTTC	CASSLAPGTGNYGYTF
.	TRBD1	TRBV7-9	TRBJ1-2	TGTGCCAGCAGCAACACAGGGGGCATAAGCTACACCTTC	CASSNTGGISYTF
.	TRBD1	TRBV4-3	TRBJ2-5	TGCGCCAGCAGCCAAGGGATTACAGGGGCCCAAGAGACCCAGTACTTC	CASSQGITGAQETQYF
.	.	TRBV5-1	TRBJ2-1	TGCGCCAGCAGCCACCCAGGCAGGGCCAATGAGCAGTTCTTC	CASSHPGRANEQFF
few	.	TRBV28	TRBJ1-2	TGTGCCAGCAGTCCACCACCTAGGGGCTATGGCTACACCTTC	CASSPPPRGYGYTF
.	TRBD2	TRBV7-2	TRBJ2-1	TGTGCCAGCAGCTTCTTTATTAGCGGGGGGGCCGGGGACAATGAGCAGTTCTTC	CASSFFISGGAGDNEQFF
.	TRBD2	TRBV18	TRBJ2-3	TGTGCCAGCTCACCACGGGAGGGTACAGATACGCAGTATTTT	CASSPREGTDTQYF
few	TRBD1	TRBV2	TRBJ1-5	TGTGCCAGCAGTTCACAGGGGTATCAGCCCCAGCATTTT	CASSSQGYQPQHF
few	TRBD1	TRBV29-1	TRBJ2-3	TGCAGCGTTGAACAAGGGACAGGCTTGAGCACAGATACGCAGTATTTT	CSVEQGTGLSTDTQYF
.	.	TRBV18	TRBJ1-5	TGTGCCAGCTCACCACCCTTCCAGCCCCAGCATTTT	CASSPPFQPQHF
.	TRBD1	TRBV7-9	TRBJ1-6	TGTGCCAGCTCCGACAGGGGGGATAATTCACCCCTCCACTTT	CASSDRGDNSPLHF
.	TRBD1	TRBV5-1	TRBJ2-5	TGCGCCAGCAGCCGGGACAGGGGCAACCAAGAGACCCAGTACTTC	CASSRDRGNQETQYF
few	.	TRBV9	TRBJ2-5	TGTGCCAGCAGCGTCGGACGGGGGGCGGAGACCCAGTACTTC	CASSVGRGAETQYF
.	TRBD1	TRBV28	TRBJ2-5	TGTGCCAGCAGATTGCCCCCAAACACCAGGGGGCTAGAGACCCAGTACTTC	CASRLPPNTRGLETQYF
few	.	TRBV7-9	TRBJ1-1	TGTGCCAGCAGCTTATCGCAGACATCGGAGGGGAACACTGAAGCTTTCTTT	CASSLSQTSEGNTEAFF
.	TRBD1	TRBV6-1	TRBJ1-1	TGTGCCAGCATAAGCGGAGGACAGGGTTTTTCGGCTTTCTTT	CASISGGQGFSAFF
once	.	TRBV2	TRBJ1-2	TGTGCCAGCAGTTTGGAGGATTCAAACTATGGCTACACCTTC	CASSLEDSNYGYTF
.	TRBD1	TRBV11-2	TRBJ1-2	TGTGCCAGCAGCTTATCCCCGGACAGGGGAAACTATGGCTACACCTTC	CASSLSPDRGNYGYTF
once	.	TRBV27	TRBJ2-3	TGTGCCAGCAGTTGGGCAGGGAGCACAGATACGCAGTATTTT	CASSWAGSTDTQYF
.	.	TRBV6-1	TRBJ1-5	TGTGCCAGCAGTAAAGACAAAAATCAGCCCCAGCATTTT	CASSKDKNQPQHF
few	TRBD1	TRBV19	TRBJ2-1	TGTGCCAGTAGGGGACAGCTCAATGAGCAGTTCTTC	CASRGQLNEQFF
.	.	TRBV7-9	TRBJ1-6	TGTGCCAGCAGCGTACAGGGAGCGAATTCACCCCTCCACTTT	CASSVQGANSPLHF
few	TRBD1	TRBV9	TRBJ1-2	TGTGCCAGCAGCGGAGGGACAGGCACCGAAAACTATGGCTACACCTTC	CASSGGTGTENYGYTF
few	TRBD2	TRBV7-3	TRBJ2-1	TGTGCCAGCAGCCTAGGGCGGGGGAGTTACAATGAGCAGTTCTTC	CASSLGRGSYNEQFF
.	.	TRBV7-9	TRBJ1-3	TGTGCCAGCAGCTTAGAGGCCAGGGGAATTGACACCATATATTTT	CASSLEARGIDTIYF
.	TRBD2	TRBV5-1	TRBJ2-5	TGCGCCAGCAGCAAGGGACTAGCGGGGGGGCAAGAGACCCAGTACTTC	CASSKGLAGGQETQYF
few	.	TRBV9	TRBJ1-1	TGTGCCAGCAGCGTAACAGGACAGAAGAACACTGAAGCTTTCTTT	CASSVTGQKNTEAFF